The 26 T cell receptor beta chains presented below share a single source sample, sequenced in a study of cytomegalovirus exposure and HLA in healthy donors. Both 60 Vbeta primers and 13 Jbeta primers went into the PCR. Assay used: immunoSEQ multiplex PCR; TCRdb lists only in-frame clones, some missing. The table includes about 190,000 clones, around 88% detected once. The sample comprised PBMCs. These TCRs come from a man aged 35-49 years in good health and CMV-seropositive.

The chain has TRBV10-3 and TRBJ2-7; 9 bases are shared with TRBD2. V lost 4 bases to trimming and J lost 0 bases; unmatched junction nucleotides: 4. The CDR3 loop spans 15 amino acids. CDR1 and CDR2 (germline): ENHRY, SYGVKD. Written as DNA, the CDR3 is TGTGCCATCAGTGGGTTAGCGGGAGACTCCTACGAGCAGTACTTC. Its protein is CAISGLAGDSYEQYF.

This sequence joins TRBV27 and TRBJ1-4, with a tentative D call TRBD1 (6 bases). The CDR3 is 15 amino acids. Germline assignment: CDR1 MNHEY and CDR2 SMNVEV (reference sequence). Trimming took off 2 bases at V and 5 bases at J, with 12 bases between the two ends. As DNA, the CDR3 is TGTGCCAGCAGTTTACAGGGGCAAGTAAATGAAAAACTGTTTTTT. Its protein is CASSLQGQVNEKLFF. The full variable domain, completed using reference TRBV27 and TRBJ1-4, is EAQVTQNPRYLITVTGKKLTVTCSQNMNHEYMSWYRQDPGLGLRQIYYSMNVEVTDKGDVPEGYKVSRKEKRNFPLILESPSPNQTSLYFCASSLQGQVNEKLFFGSGTQLSVL.

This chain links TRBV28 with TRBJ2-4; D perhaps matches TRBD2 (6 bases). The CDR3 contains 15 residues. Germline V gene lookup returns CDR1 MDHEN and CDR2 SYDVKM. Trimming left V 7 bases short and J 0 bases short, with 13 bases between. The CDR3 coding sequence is TGTGCCAGCAAGCCCCTGGGACTAGCCAAAAACATTCAGTACTTC. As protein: CASKPLGLAKNIQYF.

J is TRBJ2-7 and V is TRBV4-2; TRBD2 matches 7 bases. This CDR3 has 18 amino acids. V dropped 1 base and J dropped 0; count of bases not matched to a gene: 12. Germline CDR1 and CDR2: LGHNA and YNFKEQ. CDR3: CASSQGASGLTSSYEQYF. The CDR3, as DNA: TGTGCCAGCAGCCAAGGGGCTAGCGGATTGACCAGCTCCTACGAGCAGTACTTC.

This CDR3 reads CASSTIDRGDQPQHF. CDR3 bases: TGTGCCAGTAGTACGATAGACAGGGGAGACCAGCCCCAGCATTTT. The rearrangement uses TRBV19 and TRBJ1-5, with 8 bases lining up with TRBD1. Trimming cost V 4 bases and J 7 bases; bases outside gene matches: 9. CDR1 is LNHDA, CDR2 SQIVND, per germline (reference sequence). CDR3 size: 15 residues.

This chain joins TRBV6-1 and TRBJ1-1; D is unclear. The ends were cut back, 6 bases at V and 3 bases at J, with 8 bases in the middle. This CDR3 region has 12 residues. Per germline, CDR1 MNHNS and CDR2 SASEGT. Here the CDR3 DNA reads TGTGCCAGCAGGACCGGGTACACTGAAGCTTTCTTT. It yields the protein CASRTGYTEAFF.

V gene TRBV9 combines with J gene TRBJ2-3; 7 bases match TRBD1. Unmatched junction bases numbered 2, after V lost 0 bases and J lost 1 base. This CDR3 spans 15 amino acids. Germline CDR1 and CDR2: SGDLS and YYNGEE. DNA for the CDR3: TGTGCCAGCAGCGTAGAGGGACAGCGCACAGATACGCAGTATTTT. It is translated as CASSVEGQRTDTQYF. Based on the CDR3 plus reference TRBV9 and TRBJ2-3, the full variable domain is DSGVTQTPKHLITATGQRVTLRCSPRSGDLSVYWYQQSLDQGLQFLIQYYNGEERAKGNILERFSAQQFPDLHSELNLSSLELGDSALYFCASSVEGQRTDTQYFGPGTRLTVL.

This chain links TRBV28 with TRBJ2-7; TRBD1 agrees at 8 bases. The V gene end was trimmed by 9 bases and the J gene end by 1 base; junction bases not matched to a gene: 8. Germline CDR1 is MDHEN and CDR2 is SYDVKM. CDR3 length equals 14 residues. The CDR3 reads CASKGQVFSYEQYF. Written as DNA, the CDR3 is TGTGCCAGTAAGGGACAGGTCTTTTCCTACGAGCAGTACTTC.

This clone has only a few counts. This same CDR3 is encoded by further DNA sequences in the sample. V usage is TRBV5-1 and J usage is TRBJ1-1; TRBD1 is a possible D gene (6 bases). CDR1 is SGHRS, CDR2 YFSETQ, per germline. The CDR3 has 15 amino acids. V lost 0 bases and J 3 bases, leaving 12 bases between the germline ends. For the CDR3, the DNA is TGCGCCAGCAGCTTGGTGATAGGGGGAGACACTGAAGCTTTCTTT. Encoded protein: CASSLVIGGDTEAFF.

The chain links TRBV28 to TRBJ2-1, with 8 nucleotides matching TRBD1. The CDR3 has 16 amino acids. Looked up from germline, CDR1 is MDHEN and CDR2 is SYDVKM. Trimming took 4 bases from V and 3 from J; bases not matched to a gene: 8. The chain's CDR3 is CASSSPTGARYNEQFF. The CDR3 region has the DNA TGTGCCAGCAGTTCCCCGACAGGGGCCCGCTACAATGAGCAGTTCTTC.

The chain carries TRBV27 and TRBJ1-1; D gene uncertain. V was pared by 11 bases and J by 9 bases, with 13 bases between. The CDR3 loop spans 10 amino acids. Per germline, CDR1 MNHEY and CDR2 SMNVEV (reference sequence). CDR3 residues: CASGSLQAFF. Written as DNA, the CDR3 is TGTGCCTCGGGATCTCTTCAAGCTTTCTTT.

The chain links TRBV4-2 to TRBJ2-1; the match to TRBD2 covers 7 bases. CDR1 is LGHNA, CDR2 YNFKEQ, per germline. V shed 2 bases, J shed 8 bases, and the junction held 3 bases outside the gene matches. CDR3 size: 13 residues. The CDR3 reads CASSQLTSYEQFF. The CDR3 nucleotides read TGTGCCAGCAGCCAATTGACTAGCTATGAGCAGTTCTTC.

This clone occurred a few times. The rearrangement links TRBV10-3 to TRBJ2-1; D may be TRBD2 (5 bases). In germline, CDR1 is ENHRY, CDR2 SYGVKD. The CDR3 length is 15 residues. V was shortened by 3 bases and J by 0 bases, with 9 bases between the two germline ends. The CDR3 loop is CAISDSGGSYNEQFF. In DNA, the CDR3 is TGTGCCATCAGTGACAGCGGCGGCTCCTACAATGAGCAGTTCTTC.

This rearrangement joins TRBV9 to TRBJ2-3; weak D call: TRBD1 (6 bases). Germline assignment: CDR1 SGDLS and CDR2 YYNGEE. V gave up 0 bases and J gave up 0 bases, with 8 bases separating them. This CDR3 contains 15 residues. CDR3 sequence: CASSVVGQSTDTQYF. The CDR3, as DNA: TGTGCCAGCAGCGTAGTTGGACAGAGCACAGATACGCAGTATTTT.

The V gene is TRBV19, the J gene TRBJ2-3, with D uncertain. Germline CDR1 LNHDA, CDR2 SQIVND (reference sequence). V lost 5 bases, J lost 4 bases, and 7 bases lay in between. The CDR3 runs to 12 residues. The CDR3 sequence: CASSSNADTQYF. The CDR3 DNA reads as TGTGCCAGTAGTTCCAATGCAGATACGCAGTATTTT.

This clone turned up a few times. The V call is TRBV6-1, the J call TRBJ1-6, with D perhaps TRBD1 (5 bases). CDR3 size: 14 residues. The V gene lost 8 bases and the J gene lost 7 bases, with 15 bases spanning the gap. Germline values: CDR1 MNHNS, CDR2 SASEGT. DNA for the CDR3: TGTGCCAGCCACCGCGGGACCGGGAATTCACCCCTCCACTTT. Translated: CASHRGTGNSPLHF.

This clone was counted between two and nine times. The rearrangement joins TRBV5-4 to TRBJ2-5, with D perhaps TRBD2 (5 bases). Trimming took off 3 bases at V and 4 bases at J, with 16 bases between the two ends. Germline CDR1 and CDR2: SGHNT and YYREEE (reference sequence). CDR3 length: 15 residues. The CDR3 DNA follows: TGTGCCAGCAGCTGGGAGTTAGGCGGGTCAGAGACCCAGTACTTC. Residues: CASSWELGGSETQYF.

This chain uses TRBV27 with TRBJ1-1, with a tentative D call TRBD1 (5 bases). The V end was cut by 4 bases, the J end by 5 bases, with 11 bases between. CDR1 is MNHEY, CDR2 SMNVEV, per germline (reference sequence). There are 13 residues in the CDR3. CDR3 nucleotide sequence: TGTGCCAGCAGTTCTCAGGGAAGAACTGAAGCTTTCTTT. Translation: CASSSQGRTEAFF.

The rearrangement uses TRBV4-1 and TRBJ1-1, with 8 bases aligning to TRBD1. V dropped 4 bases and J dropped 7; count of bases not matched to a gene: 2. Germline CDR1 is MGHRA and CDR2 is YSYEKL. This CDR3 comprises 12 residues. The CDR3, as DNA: TGCGCCAGCAGCCCGGACAGGGATGAAGCTTTCTTT. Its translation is CASSPDRDEAFF.

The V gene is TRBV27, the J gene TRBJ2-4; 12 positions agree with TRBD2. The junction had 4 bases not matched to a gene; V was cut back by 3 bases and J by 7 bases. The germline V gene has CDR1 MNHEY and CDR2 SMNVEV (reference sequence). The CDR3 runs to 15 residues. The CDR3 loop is CASSFRLAGANIQYF. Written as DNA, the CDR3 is TGTGCCAGCAGTTTTCGACTAGCGGGAGCGAACATTCAGTACTTC.

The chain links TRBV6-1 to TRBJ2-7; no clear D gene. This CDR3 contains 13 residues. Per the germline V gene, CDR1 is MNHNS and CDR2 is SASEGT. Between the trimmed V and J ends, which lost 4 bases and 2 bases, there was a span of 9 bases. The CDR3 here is CASSGERAYEQYF. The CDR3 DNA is TGTGCCAGCAGTGGTGAAAGAGCCTACGAGCAGTACTTC.

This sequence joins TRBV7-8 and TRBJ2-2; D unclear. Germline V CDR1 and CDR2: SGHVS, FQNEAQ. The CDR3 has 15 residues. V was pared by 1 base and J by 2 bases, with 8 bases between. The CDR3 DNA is TGTGCCAGCAGCTTAGAGCGAACCAACACCGGGGAGCTGTTTTTT. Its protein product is CASSLERTNTGELFF.

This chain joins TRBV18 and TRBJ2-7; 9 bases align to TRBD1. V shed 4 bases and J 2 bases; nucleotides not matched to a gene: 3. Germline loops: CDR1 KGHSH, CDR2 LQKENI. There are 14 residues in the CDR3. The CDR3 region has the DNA TGTGCCAGCTCACTGGGACAGGGACCCTACGAGCAGTACTTC. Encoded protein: CASSLGQGPYEQYF.

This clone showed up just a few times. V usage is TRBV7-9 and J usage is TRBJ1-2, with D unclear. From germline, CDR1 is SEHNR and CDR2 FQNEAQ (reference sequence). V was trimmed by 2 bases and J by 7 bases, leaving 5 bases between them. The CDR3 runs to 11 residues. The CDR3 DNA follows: TGTGCCAGCAGCTTATTGAGTGGCTACACCTTC. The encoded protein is CASSLLSGYTF.

CDR3 residues: CASSLVGQGDTEAFF. CDR3 in DNA: TGTGCCAGCAGCTTGGTGGGACAGGGGGACACTGAAGCTTTCTTT. The chain joins TRBV5-4 to TRBJ1-1, with 11 bases aligning to TRBD1. Germline V lookup: CDR1 SGHNT, CDR2 YYREEE (reference sequence). The junction had 1 base not matched to a gene; V was cut back by 0 bases and J by 3 bases. This CDR3 is built from 15 residues.

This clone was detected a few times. In nucleotides, the CDR3 is TGTGCCAGCAGCTATCGACAGCTTGCTGAAGCTTTCTTT. Encoded protein: CASSYRQLAEAFF. The gene calls are TRBV27 and TRBJ1-1; D is possibly TRBD1 (5 bases). The CDR3 totals 13 residues. V lost 6 bases, J lost 6 bases, and 14 bases lay in between. Germline CDR1 is MNHEY and CDR2 is SMNVEV (reference sequence).